This is a list of T cell receptor beta chains from one sample in a study of T cells in Graves' hyperthyroidism and ophthalmopathy. TCRdb reprocessed the multiplex PCR reads via MiXCR and lists one record per CDR3 protein. The sample has under 750,000 distinct CDR3 sequences, over 15% seen once. The specimen was blood. The origin of the receptors is a woman aged 45 to 65 with Graves' hyperthyroidism that later progressed to Graves' ophthalmopathy. Both conserved end residues are part of each CDR3. The order of the fields is CDR3 protein, CDR3 DNA, D gene, V gene, J gene, clone size. D genes are given only for firm matches. Clone size is stated in some rows and not others, as once, few, many or a class when expanded.

cdr3_aa: CATRDTSAKNIQYF; cdr3_nt: TGTGCCACCCGGGACACCTCAGCCAAAAACATTCAGTACTTC; d_call: NA; v_call: TRBV10-3; j_call: TRBJ2-4; clone_size: few
cdr3_aa: CASSESDGGLDTQYF; cdr3_nt: TGCGCCAGCAGTGAGTCGGACGGGGGGTTAGATACGCAGTATTTT; d_call: TRBD2; v_call: TRBV10-2; j_call: TRBJ2-3; clone_size: NA
cdr3_aa: CASSFKNRQLNTGELFF; cdr3_nt: TGTGCCAGCAGCTTCAAAAACCGACAGCTGAACACCGGGGAGCTGTTTTTT; d_call: NA; v_call: TRBV5-4; j_call: TRBJ2-2; clone_size: few
cdr3_aa: CASSILPGQGASGYTF; cdr3_nt: TGTGCCAGTAGTATTCTACCGGGACAGGGGGCGAGTGGCTACACCTTC; d_call: TRBD1; v_call: TRBV19; j_call: TRBJ1-2; clone_size: few
cdr3_aa: CASSQGQTRTDTQYF; cdr3_nt: TGTGCCAGCAGTCAGGGACAGACCCGCACAGATACGCAGTATTTT; d_call: TRBD1; v_call: TRBV12-3/TRBV12-4; j_call: TRBJ2-3; clone_size: many
cdr3_aa: CSVEGEARDTDTQYF; cdr3_nt: TGCAGCGTTGAAGGTGAGGCAAGGGATACGGATACGCAGTATTTT; d_call: NA; v_call: TRBV29-1; j_call: TRBJ2-3; clone_size: NA
cdr3_aa: CSAYDRNTGELFF; cdr3_nt: TGCAGTGCATACGACAGGAACACCGGGGAGCTGTTTTTT; d_call: NA; v_call: TRBV20-1; j_call: TRBJ2-2; clone_size: NA
cdr3_aa: CASSLDLRGGYGYTF; cdr3_nt: TGTGCCAGCAGCTTAGATCTAAGGGGCGGCTATGGCTACACCTTC; d_call: NA; v_call: TRBV7-8; j_call: TRBJ1-2; clone_size: NA
cdr3_aa: CASSWTGGREQFF; cdr3_nt: TGCGCCAGCAGTTGGACAGGGGGCCGAGAGCAGTTCTTC; d_call: TRBD1; v_call: TRBV5-1; j_call: TRBJ2-1; clone_size: many
cdr3_aa: CSARYAGQGNFYEQYF; cdr3_nt: TGCAGTGCTAGATACGCCGGACAGGGCAATTTCTACGAGCAGTACTTC; d_call: TRBD1; v_call: TRBV20-1; j_call: TRBJ2-7; clone_size: many
cdr3_aa: CATSRDRWSGETSAAFF; cdr3_nt: TGTGCCACCAGCAGAGATAGGTGGAGCGGGGAGACAAGCGCTGCTTTCTTT; d_call: NA; v_call: TRBV15; j_call: TRBJ1-1; clone_size: few
cdr3_aa: CASSPPGTLSTDTQYF; cdr3_nt: TGTGCCAGCTCACCACCGGGGACCTTAAGCACAGATACGCAGTATTTT; d_call: NA; v_call: TRBV18; j_call: TRBJ2-3; clone_size: few
cdr3_aa: CASTLGWTYEQYF; cdr3_nt: TGTGCCAGCACCCTGGGGTGGACCTACGAGCAGTACTTC; d_call: NA; v_call: TRBV12-3/TRBV12-4; j_call: TRBJ2-7; clone_size: many
cdr3_aa: CASSPLASTNEQFF; cdr3_nt: TGTGCCAGCAGCCCCCTTGCCAGTACCAATGAGCAGTTCTTC; d_call: NA; v_call: TRBV11-2; j_call: TRBJ2-1; clone_size: NA
cdr3_aa: CASSQTDRAQMGGYTF; cdr3_nt: TGTGCCAGCAGCCAGACGGACAGGGCCCAGATGGGTGGCTACACCTTC; d_call: TRBD1; v_call: TRBV3-1; j_call: TRBJ1-2; clone_size: NA
cdr3_aa: CASTNRGGVVGHAGELFF; cdr3_nt: TGTGCCAGCACTAATCGGGGGGGCGTCGTGGGGCACGCCGGGGAGCTGTTTTTT; d_call: TRBD2; v_call: TRBV3-1; j_call: TRBJ2-2; clone_size: NA
cdr3_aa: CSARPQGIQETQYF; cdr3_nt: TGCAGTGCTAGGCCCCAGGGGATACAAGAGACCCAGTACTTC; d_call: NA; v_call: TRBV20-1; j_call: TRBJ2-5; clone_size: NA
cdr3_aa: CASNLGPGANVLTF; cdr3_nt: TGCGCCAGCAATTTGGGGCCCGGGGCCAACGTCCTGACTTTC; d_call: NA; v_call: TRBV4-1; j_call: TRBJ2-6; clone_size: NA
cdr3_aa: CATEEGGLRANTGELFF; cdr3_nt: TGTGCCACCGAAGAGGGAGGTCTTAGAGCGAACACCGGGGAGCTGTTTTTT; d_call: NA; v_call: TRBV24-1; j_call: TRBJ2-2; clone_size: NA
cdr3_aa: CASTDPRRGEGYGYTF; cdr3_nt: TGTGCCAGCACCGATCCACGCCGGGGGGAGGGCTATGGCTACACCTTC; d_call: NA; v_call: TRBV11-2; j_call: TRBJ1-2; clone_size: many